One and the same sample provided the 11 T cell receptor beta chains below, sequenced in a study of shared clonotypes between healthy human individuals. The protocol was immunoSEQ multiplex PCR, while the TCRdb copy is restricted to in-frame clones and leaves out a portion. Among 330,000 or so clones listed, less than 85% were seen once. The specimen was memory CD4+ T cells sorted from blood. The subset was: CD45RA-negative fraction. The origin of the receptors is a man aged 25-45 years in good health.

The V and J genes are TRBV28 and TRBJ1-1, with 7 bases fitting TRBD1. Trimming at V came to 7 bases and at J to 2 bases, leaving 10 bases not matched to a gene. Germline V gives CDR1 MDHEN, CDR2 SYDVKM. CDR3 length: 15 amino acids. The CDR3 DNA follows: TGTGCCAGCATGGAGGGGGCCCCGGGAAACACTGAAGCTTTCTTT. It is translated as CASMEGAPGNTEAFF.

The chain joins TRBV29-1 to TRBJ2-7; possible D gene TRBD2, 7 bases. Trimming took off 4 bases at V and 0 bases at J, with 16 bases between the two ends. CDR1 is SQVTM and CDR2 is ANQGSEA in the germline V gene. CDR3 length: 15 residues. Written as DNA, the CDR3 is TGCAGCGTTGGACGGGGGGCCCGAAACTCCTACGAGCAGTACTTC. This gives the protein CSVGRGARNSYEQYF.

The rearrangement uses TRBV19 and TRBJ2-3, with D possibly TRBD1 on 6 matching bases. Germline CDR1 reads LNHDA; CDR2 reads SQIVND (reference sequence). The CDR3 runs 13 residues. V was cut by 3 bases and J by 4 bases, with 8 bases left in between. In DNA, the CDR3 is TGTGCCAGTAGTATGCGACAGGCAGATACGCAGTATTTT. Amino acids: CASSMRQADTQYF.

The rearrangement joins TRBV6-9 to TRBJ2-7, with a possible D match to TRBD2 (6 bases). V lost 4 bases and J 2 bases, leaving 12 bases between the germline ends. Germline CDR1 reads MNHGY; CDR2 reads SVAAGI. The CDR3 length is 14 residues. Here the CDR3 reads CASSSRGRTYEQYF. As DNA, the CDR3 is TGTGCCAGCAGTTCCCGGGGGAGGACCTACGAGCAGTACTTC.

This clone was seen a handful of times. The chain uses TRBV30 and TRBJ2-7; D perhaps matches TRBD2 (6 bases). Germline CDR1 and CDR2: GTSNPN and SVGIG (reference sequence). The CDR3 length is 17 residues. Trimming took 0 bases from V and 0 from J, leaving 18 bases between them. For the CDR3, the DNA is TGTGCCTGGAGTGTACAGTTCGGGCTAGCGACCTCCTACGAGCAGTACTTC. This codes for CAWSVQFGLATSYEQYF. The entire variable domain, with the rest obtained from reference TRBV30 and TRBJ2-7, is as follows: SQTIHQWPATLVQPVGSPLSLECTVEGTSNPNLYWYRQAAGRGLQLLFYSVGIGQISSEVPQNLSASRPQDRQFILSSKKLLLSDSGFYLCAWSVQFGLATSYEQYFGPGTRLTVT.

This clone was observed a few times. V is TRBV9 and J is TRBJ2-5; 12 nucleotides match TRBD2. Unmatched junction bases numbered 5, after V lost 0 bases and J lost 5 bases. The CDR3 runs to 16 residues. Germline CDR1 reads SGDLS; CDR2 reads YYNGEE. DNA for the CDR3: TGTGCCAGCAGCGTAGCTAGCGGGAGGGCCGACGAGACCCAGTACTTC. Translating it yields CASSVASGRADETQYF.

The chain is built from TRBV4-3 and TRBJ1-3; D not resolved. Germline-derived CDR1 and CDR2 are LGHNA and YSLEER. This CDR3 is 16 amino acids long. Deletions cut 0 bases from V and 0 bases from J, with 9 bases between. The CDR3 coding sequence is TGCGCCAGCAGCCAAGATCGTGGAGCCTCTGGAAACACCATATATTTT. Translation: CASSQDRGASGNTIYF.

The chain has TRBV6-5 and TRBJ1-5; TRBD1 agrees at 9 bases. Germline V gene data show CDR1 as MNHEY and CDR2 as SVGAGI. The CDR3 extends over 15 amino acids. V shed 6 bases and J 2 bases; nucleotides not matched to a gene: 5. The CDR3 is CASRDTGGGNQPQHF. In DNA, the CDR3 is TGTGCCAGCAGGGACACAGGGGGCGGCAATCAGCCCCAGCATTTT.

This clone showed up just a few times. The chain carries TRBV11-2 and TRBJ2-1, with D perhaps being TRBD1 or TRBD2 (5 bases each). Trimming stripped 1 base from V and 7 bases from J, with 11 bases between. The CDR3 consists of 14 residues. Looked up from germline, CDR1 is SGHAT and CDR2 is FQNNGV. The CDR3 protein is CASSLVGTRNEQFF. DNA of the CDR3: TGTGCCAGCAGCTTAGTAGGGACCCGGAATGAGCAGTTCTTC.

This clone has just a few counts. CDR3 coding DNA: TGTGCCAGCAGTGTGGTCCCAACTAATGAAAAACTGTTTTTT. It translates to CASSVVPTNEKLFF. The chain recombines TRBV2 with TRBJ1-4; no clear D. Germline V gives CDR1 SNHLY, CDR2 FYNNEI. Trimming removed 4 bases at V and 0 bases at J, with 6 bases between. CDR3 length: 14 amino acids.

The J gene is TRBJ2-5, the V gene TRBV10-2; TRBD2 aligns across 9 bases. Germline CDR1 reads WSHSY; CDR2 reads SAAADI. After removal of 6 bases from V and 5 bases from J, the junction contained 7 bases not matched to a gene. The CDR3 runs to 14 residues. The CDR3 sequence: CASSESGRMETQYF. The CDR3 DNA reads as TGCGCCAGCAGCGAAAGCGGGAGGATGGAGACCCAGTACTTC.